The 8 T cell receptor beta chains reported below all come from one sample, sequenced in a study of identical twins. TCRdb redid the calling of the 5' RACE reads with MiXCR, one entry per CDR3 protein. The sample holds about 890,000 distinct CDR3 sequences, approximately 13% seen once. This sample was shared with a second study, whose subject was yellow fever vaccine responses in identical twins.

Sequencing used PBMCs. These receptors were obtained from a young woman in good health.

This chain uses TRBV6-1 with TRBJ2-2, with TRBD2 as a possible D gene (5 bases). The CDR3 contains 14 residues. Germline CDR1 is MNHNS and CDR2 is SASEGT. V was pared by 2 bases and J by 6 bases, with 10 bases between. DNA of the CDR3: TGTGCCAGCAGTGAATCGAGGGTCGCCGGGGAGCTGTTTTTT. Protein: CASSESRVAGELFF.

The rearrangement joins TRBV5-1 to TRBJ1-5; TRBD1 might be the D (6 bases). CDR3 length: 15 residues. Per the germline V gene, CDR1 is SGHRS and CDR2 is YFSETQ. V dropped 0 bases and J dropped 6 bases, with 13 bases sitting between them. The CDR3 spells CASSLAYAGAQPQHF. In DNA form, the CDR3 reads TGCGCCAGCAGCTTGGCCTACGCAGGGGCTCAGCCCCAGCATTTT.

The chain combines TRBV4-1 with TRBJ2-7, with 8 bases matching TRBD1. The CDR3 totals 14 residues. V was pared by 8 bases and J by 0 bases, with 6 bases of the junction left unmatched. Germline-derived CDR1 and CDR2 are MGHRA and YSYEKL. CDR3 DNA: TGCGCCAGCCCCCAGGGGGCATACTCCTACGAGCAGTACGTC. Amino acid sequence: CASPQGAYSYEQYV.

This chain uses TRBV6-7 with TRBJ1-1, with D possibly matching TRBD1 (6 bases). TRBV6-7 is identified as an open reading frame with a role that is uncertain. Trimming shortened V by 6 bases and J by 2 bases, and 13 bases separated the two germline ends. The CDR3 is 14 residues long. CDR3: CASSPWTDNTEAFF. The CDR3 bases are TGTGCCAGCAGCCCATGGACAGACAACACTGAAGCTTTCTTT.

This clonotype has ten or more counts. The gene calls are TRBV6-4 and TRBJ2-3; either TRBD1 or TRBD2 may supply D (5 bases each). Trimming pared 2 bases from V and 0 bases from J, leaving 18 bases between. This CDR3 has 18 residues. CDR1 MRHNA and CDR2 SNTAGT come from the germline V gene. CDR3 protein: CASSDTRFGGGSTDTQYF. The CDR3 DNA sequence: TGTGCCAGCAGTGACACACGATTCGGTGGGGGTAGCACAGATACGCAGTATTTT.

The chain carries TRBV7-9 and TRBJ1-2, with a weak D call TRBD1 (6 bases). The CDR3 runs 16 residues. V lost 5 bases to trimming and J lost 7 bases, with 23 bases between them. Germline values: CDR1 SEHNR, CDR2 FQNEAQ (reference sequence). The CDR3: CASSTPPPGQRFGYTF. CDR3 DNA sequence: TGTGCCAGCAGCACTCCTCCTCCGGGACAACGGTTTGGCTACACCTTC.

The rearrangement links TRBV7-9 to TRBJ2-1, with 9 bases identical to TRBD1. Germline CDR1 is SEHNR and CDR2 is FQNEAQ (reference sequence). The V and J ends lost 6 bases and 6 bases, in that order; junction bases with no gene match: 9. There are 15 residues in the CDR3. The CDR3 loop is CASSYTGGFLNEQFF. CDR3 sequence (DNA): TGTGCCAGCAGTTACACAGGGGGCTTCCTCAATGAGCAGTTCTTC.

This clonotype was found many times. The chain couples TRBV29-1 to TRBJ1-1; D might be TRBD1 (5 bases). Trimming shortened V by 7 bases and J by 0 bases, and 15 bases separated the two germline ends. The CDR3 sequence is 14 residues long. CDR1 SQVTM and CDR2 ANQGSEA come from the germline V gene. CDR3 sequence: CSARTGLMNTEAFF. DNA for the CDR3: TGCAGCGCCCGAACGGGACTTATGAACACTGAAGCTTTCTTT.